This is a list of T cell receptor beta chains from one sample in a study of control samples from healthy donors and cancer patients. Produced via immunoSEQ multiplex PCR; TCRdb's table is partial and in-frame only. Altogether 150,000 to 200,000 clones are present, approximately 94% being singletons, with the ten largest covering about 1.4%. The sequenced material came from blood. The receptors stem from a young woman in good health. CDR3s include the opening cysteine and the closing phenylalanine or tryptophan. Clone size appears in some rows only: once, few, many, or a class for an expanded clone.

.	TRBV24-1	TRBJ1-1	CATSDPGQFSILFF
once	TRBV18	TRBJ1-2	CASSPVSGRGADRGYTF
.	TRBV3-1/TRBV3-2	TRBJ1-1	CASNDGGGGATEAFF
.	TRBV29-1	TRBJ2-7	CRSSSGSYEQYF
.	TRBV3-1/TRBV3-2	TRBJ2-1	CASSQGSRGEQFF
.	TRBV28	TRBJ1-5	CASSLINQPQHF
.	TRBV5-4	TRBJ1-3	CASSLASKGHSGNTIYF
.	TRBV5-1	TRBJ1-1	CASSLEEGENTEAFF
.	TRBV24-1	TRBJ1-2	CATSDFDTYGYTF
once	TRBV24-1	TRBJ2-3	CATRDRSSTDTQYF
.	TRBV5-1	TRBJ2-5	CASSSHGVAETQYF
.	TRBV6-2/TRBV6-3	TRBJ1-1	CASSQSGTEAFF
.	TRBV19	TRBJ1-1	CASTSGAREAFF
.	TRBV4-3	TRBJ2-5	CASSQTGGGTQYF
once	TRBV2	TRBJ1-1	CATADARNTEAFF
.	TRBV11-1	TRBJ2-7	CASSLETGTYEQYF
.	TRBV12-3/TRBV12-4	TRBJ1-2	CASSSKQPYGYTF
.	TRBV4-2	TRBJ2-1	CASSHWTGTIANEQFF